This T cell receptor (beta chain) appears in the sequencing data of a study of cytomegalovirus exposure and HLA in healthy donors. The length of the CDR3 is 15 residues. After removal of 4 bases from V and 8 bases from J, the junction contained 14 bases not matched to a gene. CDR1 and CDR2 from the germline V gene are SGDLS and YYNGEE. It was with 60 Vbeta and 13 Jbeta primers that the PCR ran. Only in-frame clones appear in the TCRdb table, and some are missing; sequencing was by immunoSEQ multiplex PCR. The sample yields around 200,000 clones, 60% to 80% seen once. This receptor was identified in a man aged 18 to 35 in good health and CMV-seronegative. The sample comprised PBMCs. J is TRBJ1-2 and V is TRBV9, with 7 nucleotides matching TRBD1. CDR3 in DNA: TGTGCCAGCAGCCCCGCGGGACAGAATCGTTACGGCTACACCTTC. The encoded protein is CASSPAGQNRYGYTF.